This TCR beta chain was recovered during a study of T-cell memory formation after mild COVID-19. The study's findings and limits: CD4+ clones that contracted lay mainly in CM and EM; CD8+ ones lay in EMRA.

Germline V gene data show CDR1 as DFQATT and CDR2 as SNEGSKA (reference sequence). The V gene lost 7 bases and the J gene lost 3 bases, with 11 bases spanning the gap. The CDR3 consists of 12 residues. TCRdb re-derived calls from the 5' RACE reads in MiXCR, one entry per CDR3 protein. The sample includes roughly 500,000 distinct CDR3 sequences, about 20% of them seen just once. In the case of this clonotype: Its target is unknown.

Sequenced input: PBMCs or a T cell subset sorted from them (not recorded which). The rearrangement uses TRBV20-1 and TRBJ2-3; D gene ambiguous. The clonotype was recovered from an adult woman who had mild COVID-19 (a few samples of this study predate the infection). Cell type and time point are not known. CDR3 protein: CSDASGTDTQYF. CDR3 coding DNA: TGCAGTGACGCGAGTGGGACAGATACGCAGTATTTT.